The sequence of this TCR beta chain was determined in a study of blood T cells in healthy people across ages. Study outcomes and limitations: With age, beta diversity per million T cells declined roughly linearly, significantly by 40. Any conclusive comparison of naive versus antigen-experienced cells was prevented by using unsorted PBMCs. Relative to aged donors, long-lived donors carried more naive CD4+ cells and displayed higher diversity.

Germline lookup yields CDR1 LGHNA and CDR2 YNFKEQ. V lost 1 base to trimming and J lost 4 bases; unmatched junction nucleotides: 7. The CDR3 totals 16 residues. Using a J-beta primer mix together with a sample-barcoded 5' primer, a second PCR was run for roughly 7 to 11 cycles. TCRdb re-analysed the 5' RACE reads in MiXCR, keeping a single row per CDR3 protein. The sample yields about 1.1 million distinct CDR3 sequences, less than 45% seen once. This clonotype was seen ten or more times. Its antigen is as yet unknown. The genes are TRBV4-2 and TRBJ2-3; 8 bases agree with TRBD2. The sample taken for sequencing was blood. This TCR came from a young man in good health. DNA of the CDR3: TGTGCCAGCAGCCAAGTAGCGGGGTTCTCCCCAGATACGCAGTATTTT. Encoded protein: CASSQVAGFSPDTQYF.